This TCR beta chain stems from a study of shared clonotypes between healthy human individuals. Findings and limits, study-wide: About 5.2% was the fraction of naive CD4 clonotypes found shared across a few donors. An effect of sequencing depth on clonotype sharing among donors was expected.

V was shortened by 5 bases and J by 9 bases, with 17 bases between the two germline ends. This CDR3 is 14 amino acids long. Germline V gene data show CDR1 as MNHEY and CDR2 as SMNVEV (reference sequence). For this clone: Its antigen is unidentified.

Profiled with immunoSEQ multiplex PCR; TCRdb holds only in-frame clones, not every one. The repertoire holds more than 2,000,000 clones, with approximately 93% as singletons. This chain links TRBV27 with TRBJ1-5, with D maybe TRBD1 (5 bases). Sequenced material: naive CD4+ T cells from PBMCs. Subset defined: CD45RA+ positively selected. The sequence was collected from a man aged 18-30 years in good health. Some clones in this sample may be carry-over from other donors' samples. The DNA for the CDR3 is TGTGCCAGCAGTCCGGGGGACCTTTTTTGGCCCCAGCATTTT. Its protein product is CASSPGDLFWPQHF.